This T cell receptor (beta chain) was captured in a study of Ad26.COV2.S vaccination and SARS-CoV-2 variants. The CDR3 runs 16 residues. Looked up from germline, CDR1 is MDHEN and CDR2 is SYDVKM. V gave up 6 bases and J gave up 5 bases, with 21 bases separating them. This clone was recorded only once. TCRdb's copy holds only in-frame clones and misses some; the assay was immunoSEQ multiplex PCR. This repertoire shows about 420,000 clones, more than 75% found once; its top ten account for approximately 4%. Treatment noted: 19 received Ad26.COV2.S at low or high dose, single or two shots; about 5 received placebo; per-sample allocation not given. Each sample was drawn 63 days after the first injection (of vaccine or placebo).

The chain is built from TRBV28 and TRBJ2-3, with D possibly matching TRBD1 (6 bases). Sequences were derived from peripheral blood, sampled in a trial of Ad26.COV2.S vaccine versus placebo. The TCR was taken from a person aged 18-65 years who received the Ad26.COV2.S COVID-19 vaccine or a placebo. The CDR3, as DNA: TGTGCCAGCAGAACGCCCGGGACACGTTCAGGAGATACGCAGTATTTT. Its translation: CASRTPGTRSGDTQYF.